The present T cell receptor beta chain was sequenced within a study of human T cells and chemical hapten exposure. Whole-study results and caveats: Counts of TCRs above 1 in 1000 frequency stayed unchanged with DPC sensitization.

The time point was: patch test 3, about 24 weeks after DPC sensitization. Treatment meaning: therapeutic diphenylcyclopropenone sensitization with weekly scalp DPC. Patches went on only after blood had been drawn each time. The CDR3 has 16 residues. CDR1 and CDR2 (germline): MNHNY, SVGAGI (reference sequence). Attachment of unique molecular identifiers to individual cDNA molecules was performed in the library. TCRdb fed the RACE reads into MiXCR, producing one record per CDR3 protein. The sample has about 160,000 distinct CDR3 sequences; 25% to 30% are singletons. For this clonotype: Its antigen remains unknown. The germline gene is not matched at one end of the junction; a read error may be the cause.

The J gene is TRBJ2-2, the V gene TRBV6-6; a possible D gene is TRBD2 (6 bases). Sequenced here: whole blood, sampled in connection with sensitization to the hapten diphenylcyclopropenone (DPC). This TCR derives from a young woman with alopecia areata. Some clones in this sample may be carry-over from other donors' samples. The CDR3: CASSYSRDLNTGELFF. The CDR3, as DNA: TGTGCCAGCAGCTACTCCCGGGACTTGAACACCGGGGAGCTGTTTTTT.